The rows below give T cell receptor beta chains drawn from one sample of a study of blood T cell repertoires in COVID-19. The method was immunoSEQ multiplex PCR; TCRdb's version includes in-frame clones alone and lacks a portion of them. The repertoire has about 220,000 clones, roughly 88% of them found once; the top ten carry approximately 2.3%. Sequenced: PBMCs or T cells enriched from blood (not recorded which). These receptors came from a woman aged 35 to 49 with acute COVID-19. Each CDR3 is given with its conserved first and last residue. Each record gives: D gene, J gene, clone size, V gene, CDR3 protein, CDR3 DNA. A D gene is named only where the DNA matches it firmly. For some rows the clone size is stated as once, few or many, or as a class when expanded; others skip it.

- TRBJ2-2 - TRBV4-1 CASSLTSTGELFF TGCGCCAGCAGCCTTACTAGCACCGGGGAGCTGTTTTTT
TRBD2 TRBJ2-5 - TRBV5-6 CASSPGLAGYQETQYF TGTGCCAGCAGCCCGGGACTAGCGGGGTACCAAGAGACCCAGTACTTC
TRBD1 TRBJ2-1 - TRBV4-3 CASSQDWDSYNEQFF TGCGCCAGCAGCCAAGACTGGGACAGCTACAATGAGCAGTTCTTC
TRBD1 TRBJ1-1 - TRBV2 CASSEGGRGQGLTEAFF TGTGCCAGCAGTGAAGGCGGTCGGGGACAGGGACTAACTGAAGCTTTCTTT
- TRBJ1-4 few TRBV19 CASNQGGPNEKLFF TGTGCCAGTAATCAAGGGGGTCCTAATGAAAAACTGTTTTTT
- TRBJ2-3 - TRBV21-1 CASSDRHRVDTQYF TGTGCCAGCAGCGACCGACACAGGGTAGATACGCAGTATTTT
- TRBJ2-2 - TRBV2 CASIRQANTGELFF TGTGCCAGCATTCGACAAGCGAACACCGGGGAGCTGTTTTTT
TRBD1 TRBJ1-2 - TRBV5-4 CASRRHDRGSGGYTF TGTGCCAGCAGGCGGCACGACAGGGGTTCGGGTGGCTACACCTTC
TRBD2 TRBJ2-4 - TRBV2 CASTHSGGAGNIQYF TGTGCCAGCACCCATAGCGGGGGGGCAGGGAACATTCAGTACTTC
- TRBJ2-6 once TRBV5-5 CASSRRTNELSGANVLTF TGTGCCAGCAGCCGAAGGACTAATGAGCTCTCTGGGGCCAACGTCCTGACTTTC
- TRBJ1-4 - TRBV5-4 CASSLGLSEKLFF TGTGCCAGCAGCTTGGGCCTCAGTGAAAAACTGTTTTTT
- TRBJ2-2 once TRBV6-5 CASTASSSAGELFF TGTGCCAGCACCGCCTCGAGTTCGGCCGGGGAGCTGTTTTTT
TRBD1 TRBJ1-4 - TRBV7-9 CASSPGQGSNEKLFF TGTGCCAGCAGCCCTGGACAGGGTAGTAATGAAAAACTGTTTTTT
TRBD1 TRBJ1-2 - TRBV2 CASKGQGSGYTF TGTGCCAGCAAGGGACAGGGCTCGGGCTACACCTTC
TRBD2 TRBJ2-1 once TRBV6-4 CASRISGGAHEQFF TGTGCCAGCAGAATTAGCGGGGGGGCGCATGAGCAGTTCTTC
- TRBJ2-1 - TRBV7-2 CASSLVSDTYNEQFF TGTGCCAGCAGCTTAGTGTCAGACACCTACAATGAGCAGTTCTTC
- TRBJ1-4 - TRBV5-6 CASSAMGGNEKLFF TGTGCCAGCAGCGCAATGGGGGGGAATGAAAAACTGTTTTTT
- TRBJ2-3 - TRBV7-2 CASSKAQGNTDTQYF TGTGCCAGCAGCAAAGCCCAGGGGAACACAGATACGCAGTATTTT
- TRBJ1-2 - TRBV3-1/TRBV3-2 CASSSLSGGDESGYTF TGTGCCAGCAGCAGCCTTTCTGGAGGGGACGAGAGTGGCTACACCTTC
- TRBJ1-2 - TRBV4-3 CASSQAGGGRGYTF TGCGCCAGCAGCCAAGCCGGGGGAGGGCGCGGCTACACCTTC
TRBD1 TRBJ1-5 - TRBV30 CAWSATGMGNQPQHF TGTGCCTGGAGTGCGACAGGGATGGGCAATCAGCCCCAGCATTTT
- TRBJ1-6 once TRBV20-1 CSASHLSQGRDSPLHF TGCAGTGCTAGTCATTTATCGCAGGGTAGAGATTCACCCCTCCACTTT
- TRBJ1-4 - TRBV5-1 CASSLASTNEKLFF TGCGCCAGCAGCTTGGCCAGTACCAATGAAAAACTGTTTTTT
- TRBJ1-5 - TRBV19 CASKSSGYYNQPQHF TGTGCCAGTAAAAGTTCGGGGTACTACAATCAGCCCCAGCATTTT
TRBD1 TRBJ1-1 - TRBV5-4 CASSFGQGGSVFPNTEAFF TGTGCCAGCAGCTTTGGACAGGGGGGGTCGGTGTTTCCGAACACTGAAGCTTTCTTT
TRBD1 TRBJ2-7 - TRBV19 CASSISVGQGYEQYF TGTGCCAGTAGCATCAGCGTGGGACAGGGCTACGAGCAGTACTTC
TRBD1 TRBJ2-1 once TRBV11-3 CASSFAGTAYNEQFF TGTGCCAGCAGCTTCGCCGGGACAGCCTACAATGAGCAGTTCTTC
TRBD1 TRBJ2-5 - TRBV25-1 CASSRGDRQQETQYF TGTGCCAGCAGTCGAGGGGACAGGCAGCAAGAGACCCAGTACTTC
- TRBJ1-3 few TRBV4-1 CASSQLRSSGNTIYF TGCGCCAGCAGCCAGCTACGGAGCTCTGGAAACACCATATATTTT
TRBD1 TRBJ1-2 - TRBV23-1 CASSHPTIQGVQGALGTGDGYTF TGCGCCAGCAGTCATCCAACCATACAGGGGGTGCAGGGGGCGCTGGGTACTGGAGATGGCTACACCTTC
- TRBJ1-6 once TRBV12-3/TRBV12-4 CASSSLGNSPLHF TGTGCCAGCAGCAGTCTAGGTAATTCACCCCTCCACTTT
TRBD1 TRBJ1-1 - TRBV7-7 CASSLGETGRGRMNTEAFF TGTGCCAGCAGCTTAGGGGAGACAGGGCGAGGAAGGATGAACACTGAAGCTTTCTTT
- TRBJ2-1 - TRBV18 CASSPRPAWAQFF TGTGCCAGCTCACCTAGACCGGCATGGGCGCAGTTCTTC
- TRBJ1-2 - TRBV6-5 CASSPREGGYTF TGTGCCAGCAGTCCTAGGGAGGGAGGCTACACCTTC
- TRBJ2-7 - TRBV6-5 CASSPRGRQSYEQYF TGTGCCAGCAGTCCCCGCGGTCGGCAGTCCTACGAGCAGTACTTC
- TRBJ1-1 - TRBV19 CASSMSENTEAFF TGTGCCAGTAGTATGAGCGAGAACACTGAAGCTTTCTTT
- TRBJ2-6 - TRBV11-2 CASSSLSGANVLTF TGTGCCAGCAGCTCCCTCTCTGGGGCCAACGTCCTGACTTTC
- TRBJ2-7 - TRBV19 CASSQISGVSEQYF TGTGCCAGTAGTCAAATATCCGGGGTTAGCGAGCAGTACTTC
TRBD2 TRBJ2-3 - TRBV6-2/TRBV6-3 CASSLAGGPADTQYF TGTGCCAGCAGTCTAGCGGGGGGGCCGGCAGATACGCAGTATTTT
- TRBJ2-2 - TRBV5-5 CASSSRDDTGELFF TGTGCCAGCAGCTCGCGGGACGACACCGGGGAGCTGTTTTTT
- TRBJ1-6 - TRBV6-2/TRBV6-3 CASSYSMGGARSPLHF TGTGCCAGCAGTTACTCGATGGGAGGGGCGAGATCACCCCTCCACTTT
- TRBJ2-7 - TRBV4-3 CASSQELGPAGYEQYF TGCGCCAGCAGCCAAGAACTGGGCCCAGCGGGCTACGAGCAGTACTTC
TRBD1 TRBJ1-1 - TRBV6-2/TRBV6-3 CASSKGTGGSTEAFF TGTGCCAGCAGTAAAGGGACAGGGGGTTCTACTGAAGCTTTCTTT
- TRBJ2-5 once TRBV11-3 CASSPSRSLETQYF TGTGCCAGCAGCCCCTCCCGGAGTTTGGAGACCCAGTACTTC
TRBD2 TRBJ2-1 few TRBV2 CASSVAGGPVNEQFF TGTGCCAGCAGCGTAGCGGGGGGGCCAGTCAATGAGCAGTTCTTC
- TRBJ2-3 - TRBV24-1 CATRPNLATRAQGGLTQYF TGTGCCACCAGACCCAACCTCGCTACTCGAGCCCAAGGGGGTTTGACGCAGTATTTT
TRBD2 TRBJ2-1 - TRBV27 CASSLRAGGFEQFF TGTGCCAGCAGTTTAAGGGCGGGAGGATTTGAGCAGTTCTTC
- TRBJ1-5 - TRBV18 CASSPEGGNQPQHF TGTGCCAGCTCGCCCGAGGGGGGCAATCAGCCCCAGCATTTT
- TRBJ2-5 - TRBV6-5 CGTRDWVRAKTQYF TGTGGTACCCGGGACTGGGTAAGGGCAAAGACCCAGTACTTC
- TRBJ1-2 - TRBV7-2 CASSEGVKGYGYTF TGTGCCAGCAGCGAAGGGGTCAAGGGCTATGGCTACACCTTC
- TRBJ2-2 - TRBV2 CASMRQGGTTGELFF TGTGCCAGCATGCGGCAGGGGGGTACCACCGGGGAGCTGTTTTTT
- TRBJ2-2 - TRBV30 CAWTPTSTGELFF TGTGCCTGGACCCCCACGAGCACCGGGGAGCTGTTTTTT
TRBD1 TRBJ1-2 - TRBV6-5 CASTGDRFNYGYTF TGTGCCAGCACCGGGGACAGGTTTAACTATGGCTACACCTTC
TRBD1 TRBJ1-3 - TRBV5-1 CASSLEGATGNTIYF TGCGCCAGCAGCTTGGAGGGGGCAACTGGAAACACCATATATTTT
- TRBJ2-3 many TRBV15 CATTTTATDTQYF TGTGCCACCACTACGACAGCTACAGATACGCAGTATTTT